Included here is one T cell receptor beta chain sequence, with context. This clone was detected only a few times. Its antigen has not been determined. No per-base quality is available; no much larger clone lies one base away. The library was produced with the immunoSEQ multiplex PCR assay. The clones in this table, taken by TCRdb from immuneACCESS, are in-frame only. Not every clone is retained; where verified, under half of the shortfall comes from an unresolved V gene, and the cause of the rest is unknown. In all, the sample holds about 12,000 clones, and 72% of those were seen once. The ten largest clonotypes hold around 8.1% of the sample. These data originate in a study of chemoradiotherapy in HPV16-positive cancers (dated by TCRdb to between 2021 and 2024). Concerning the study at large: Functional T-cell assays on cells from two HPV16-positive patients defined candidate HPV-specific T-cell clones and common TCR motifs. Whether T-cell immunity against the HPV oncoproteins E6 and E7 changes during chemoradiotherapy and whether survival is affected by this immunity were examined in the study. The candidate HPV-specific TCRs and motifs were subsequently tracked in TCR repertoires obtained from about 79 patients with HPV-related cancers. What the study reported, not specific to this receptor: In HPV16-positive patients, expansion of HPV-responsive T cells during chemoradiotherapy was found to be associated with improved recurrence-free survival. Expansion of candidate HPV-specific clones and E7-related TCR motifs was observed in the tumor microenvironment during treatment, whereas no such expansion was observed for non-HPV-specific T cells. The survival association was reported for HPV16-positive patients, and the functional definition of HPV-specific T cells was derived from only two HPV16-positive patients.

Repertoires were sampled multiple times during chemoradiotherapy, which allowed clonal expansion in the tumor microenvironment to be followed. The sample was gathered from a patient who underwent chemoradiotherapy. The TCR originated in a human donor with HPV-associated anogenital cancer.

CDR3 loop: CASSGASDEQFF. At the DNA level, the sequence is TGTGCCAGCAGCGGAGCCTCCGATGAGCAGTTCTTC. The chain is assembled from TRBV11-3 and TRBJ2-1, with the D gene call left open. CDR1 SGHNT and CDR2 YENEEA are derived from the germline V gene. The germline ends are 10 bases apart after V is trimmed by 5 bases and J by 8 bases. Its CDR3 holds 12 amino acids, cysteine through phenylalanine. Of all the DNA, just the CDR3 is kept, 36 bases in frame from base 1.